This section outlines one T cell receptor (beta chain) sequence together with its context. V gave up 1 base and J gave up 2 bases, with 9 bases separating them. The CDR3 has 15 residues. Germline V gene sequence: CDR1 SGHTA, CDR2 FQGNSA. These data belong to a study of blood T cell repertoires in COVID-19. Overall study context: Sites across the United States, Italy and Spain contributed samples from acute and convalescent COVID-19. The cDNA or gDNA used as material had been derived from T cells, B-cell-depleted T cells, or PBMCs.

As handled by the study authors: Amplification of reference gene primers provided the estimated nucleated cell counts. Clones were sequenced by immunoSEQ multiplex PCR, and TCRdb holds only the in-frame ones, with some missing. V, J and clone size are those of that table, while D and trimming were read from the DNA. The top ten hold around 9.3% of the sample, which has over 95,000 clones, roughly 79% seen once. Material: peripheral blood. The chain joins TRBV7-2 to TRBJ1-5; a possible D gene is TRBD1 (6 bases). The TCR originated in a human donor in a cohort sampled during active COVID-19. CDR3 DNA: TGTGCCAGCAGCTTAGGCCGACAGGGCAATCAGCCCCAGCATTTT. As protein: CASSLGRQGNQPQHF. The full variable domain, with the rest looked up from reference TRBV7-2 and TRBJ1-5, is GAGVSQSPSNKVTEKGKDVELRCDPISGHTALYWYRQSLGQGLEFLIYFQGNSAPDKSGLPSDRFSAERTGGSVSTLTIQRTQQEDSAVYLCASSLGRQGNQPQHFGDGTRLSIL.